These 24 T cell receptor beta chains originate from one sample sequenced in a study of blood T cells in healthy people across ages. Through a sample-barcoded 5' primer and a J-beta primer mix, a second PCR was run for roughly 6 to 12 cycles. TCRdb passed the 5' RACE reads through MiXCR, listing each CDR3 protein once. The table records hundreds of thousands of distinct CDR3 sequences, 56% of them present only once. What was sequenced was blood. Receptors originate from a middle-aged man in good health.

The chain couples TRBV20-1 to TRBJ1-2; the D is unclear. Germline loops: CDR1 DFQATT, CDR2 SNEGSKA (reference sequence). The CDR3 is 13 amino acids. V lost 3 bases, J lost 1 base, and 9 bases lay in between. CDR3 DNA: TGCAGTGCTAGCGTCAGACTTAACTATGGCTACACCTTC. It yields the protein CSASVRLNYGYTF.

This rearrangement joins TRBV5-1 to TRBJ2-3; 8 bases agree with TRBD1. CDR1 SGHRS and CDR2 YFSETQ come from the germline V gene. Germline trimming cut 5 bases from V and 4 bases from J; bases unmatched to any gene: 6. The CDR3 is 14 residues long. CDR3 region: CASSFGQGSDTQYF. For the CDR3, the DNA is TGCGCCAGCAGTTTCGGACAGGGCTCAGATACGCAGTATTTT.

This clonotype has a handful of counts. V gene TRBV4-3 combines with J gene TRBJ2-3, with TRBD2 matching 12 bases. Germline CDR1 LGHNA, CDR2 YSLEER. V was clipped by 2 bases and J by 4 bases; unmatched bases: 10. The CDR3 extends over 18 amino acids. The CDR3 DNA sequence: TGCGCCAGCAGCCAACCCGGGGGGCTAGCGGGAGGGGCAGATACGCAGTATTTT. Protein product: CASSQPGGLAGGADTQYF.

The chain is built from TRBV6-1 and TRBJ2-3, with a possible D match to TRBD2 (6 bases). The CDR3 totals 12 residues. V was clipped by 11 bases and J by 6 bases, with 15 bases between them. From germline, CDR1 is MNHNS and CDR2 SASEGT. The CDR3 here is CAAGSGIDTQYF. The CDR3 DNA reads TGTGCCGCGGGGTCAGGGATCGATACGCAGTATTTT.

This clonotype was picked up a small number of times. The chain is built from TRBV7-9 and TRBJ1-6; no firm D call. CDR3 length: 16 amino acids. Trimming took off 1 base at V and 0 bases at J, with 7 bases between the two ends. The germline CDR1 and CDR2 sequences are SEHNR and FQNEAQ (reference sequence). The CDR3 region has the DNA TGTGCCAGCAGCTTAGTAGAGAGCTCCTATAATTCACCCCTCCACTTT. This encodes CASSLVESSYNSPLHF.

Concerning this clonotype: The germline gene is not matched at one end of the junction; a read error may be the cause. This chain uses TRBV4-2 with TRBJ1-5, with a possible D match to TRBD1 (6 bases). The germline V gene has CDR1 LGHNA and CDR2 YNFKEQ. This CDR3 comprises 16 residues. CDR3 sequence (DNA): TGTGCCAGCAGCCAAGGGGAGGGGGGAGTAAATCAGCCCCAACATTTT. Translating it yields CASSQGEGGVNQPQHF.

The chain couples TRBV12-3 or TRBV12-4 to TRBJ1-2, with 7 bases aligning to TRBD1. The trim removed 5 bases at V and 5 bases at J, leaving 14 bases unmatched. The CDR3 has 16 amino acids. CDR3 protein: CASSPGQEGPSYGYTF. Written as DNA, the CDR3 is TGTGCCAGCAGTCCCGGACAGGAAGGCCCCTCTTATGGCTACACCTTC.

This clonotype was detected only a few times. CDR3 loop: CASSLDRGPYNEQFF. For the CDR3, the DNA is TGTGCCAGCAGTTTGGACAGGGGGCCCTACAATGAGCAGTTCTTC. The chain joins TRBV12-3 or TRBV12-4 to TRBJ2-1, with TRBD1 matching 11 bases. V gave up 3 bases and J gave up 2 bases; unmatched junction bases: 0. The CDR3 length is 15 residues.

This clonotype was seen a handful of times. The chain carries TRBV27 and TRBJ1-5; D is unresolved. This CDR3 spans 12 amino acids. The germline gives CDR1 MNHEY, CDR2 SMNVEV (reference sequence). V lost 7 bases and J lost 4, with 8 bases in between. For the CDR3, the DNA is TGTGCCAGCAAGAGCGGGAATCAGCCCCAGCATTTT. It specifies CASKSGNQPQHF.

Written as DNA, the CDR3 is TGTGCCAGCAGTGAGGGGACAGGTAGCGATGAGCAGTTCTTC. Translation gives CASSEGTGSDEQFF. This chain joins TRBV2 and TRBJ2-1; 8 bases fit TRBD1. CDR1 is SNHLY, CDR2 FYNNEI, per germline. The ends lost 3 bases at V and 8 bases at J; junction bases unmatched: 6. This CDR3 region has 14 residues.

The chain couples TRBV13 to TRBJ1-3; 7 bases match TRBD1. This CDR3 region has 17 residues. V shed 3 bases and J 2 bases; nucleotides not matched to a gene: 10. Germline V gene lookup returns CDR1 PRHDT and CDR2 FYEKMQ (reference sequence). CDR3 loop: CASSLDDRVFTGNTIYF. The CDR3 DNA reads TGTGCCAGCAGCTTGGACGACAGGGTGTTTACTGGAAACACCATATATTTT.

The rearrangement uses TRBV5-6 and TRBJ2-3; no reliable D call. V was pared by 2 bases and J by 6 bases, with 13 bases between. Germline V gene data show CDR1 as SGHDT and CDR2 as YYEEEE. The CDR3 loop spans 14 amino acids. In DNA form, the CDR3 reads TGTGCCAGCAGCTTAAAATGGCGCGAGGATACGCAGTATTTT. Translated: CASSLKWREDTQYF.

The count of this clonotype is one. The CDR3 spells CASSPTGTRGGDEQFF. The DNA of the CDR3 is TGTGCCAGCAGCCCGACCGGGACTAGGGGCGGGGATGAGCAGTTCTTC. This sequence joins TRBV3-1 and TRBJ2-1, with 8 positions matching TRBD2. Germline loops: CDR1 LGHDT, CDR2 YNNKEL (reference sequence). The CDR3 consists of 16 residues. Germline trimming cut 4 bases from V and 8 bases from J; bases unmatched to any gene: 13.

J is TRBJ2-5 and V is TRBV6-5, with 7 nucleotides matching TRBD2. This CDR3 region has 16 residues. From germline, CDR1 is MNHEY and CDR2 SVGAGI. With 2 bases clipped from V and 2 bases from J, the junction kept 8 bases outside the gene matches. CDR3 in amino acids: CASSYRQLAKQETQYF. The CDR3 DNA sequence: TGTGCCAGCAGTTACCGTCAACTAGCGAAGCAAGAGACCCAGTACTTC.

This rearrangement joins TRBV2 to TRBJ1-5; no definite D call. V was pared by 3 bases and J by 2 bases, with 11 bases between. Germline V gene data show CDR1 as SNHLY and CDR2 as FYNNEI. The length of the CDR3 is 15 residues. Here the CDR3 DNA reads TGTGCCAGCAGTGAGCGGCAGGTCGGCAATCAGCCCCAGCATTTT. This sequence encodes CASSERQVGNQPQHF.

The CDR3 DNA sequence: TGTGCCAGCAGCTTAGAGACAGGGGATAACTATGGCTACACCTTC. This gives the protein CASSLETGDNYGYTF. The chain is built from TRBV7-6 and TRBJ1-2; 8 nucleotides align to TRBD1. The germline V gene encodes CDR1 SGHVS and CDR2 FNYEAQ. V lost 1 base to trimming and J lost 1 base; unmatched junction nucleotides: 2. The length of the CDR3 is 15 residues.

The chain recombines TRBV7-2 with TRBJ2-3, with D perhaps being TRBD1 or TRBD2 (7 bases each). There are 15 residues in the CDR3. V gave up 5 bases and J gave up 4 bases, with 16 bases separating them. Looked up from germline, CDR1 is SGHTA and CDR2 is FQGNSA. This chain's CDR3 is CASSLRPGGADTQYF. CDR3 sequence (DNA): TGTGCCAGCAGCCTGAGGCCAGGGGGGGCAGATACGCAGTATTTT.

Only a few counts were recorded for this clonotype. This chain connects TRBV6-5 to TRBJ1-4; 7 bases map to TRBD1. The ends lost 6 bases at V and 11 bases at J; junction bases unmatched: 6. This CDR3 spans 12 amino acids. Germline V gene lookup returns CDR1 MNHEY and CDR2 SVGAGI. CDR3 nucleotides: TGTGCCAGCAGGACAGGGTTGGAGAAACTGTTTTTT. Translated, it gives CASRTGLEKLFF.

The rearrangement uses TRBV2 and TRBJ2-2, with 9 bases aligning to TRBD2. CDR3 length: 15 amino acids. Trimming cost V 2 bases and J 7 bases; bases outside gene matches: 5. Germline-derived CDR1 and CDR2 are SNHLY and FYNNEI. The CDR3 is CASSELASGVGELFF. The DNA for the CDR3 is TGTGCCAGCAGTGAACTGGCTAGCGGGGTCGGGGAGCTGTTTTTT.

The chain combines TRBV9 with TRBJ2-1; 7 nucleotides line up with TRBD2. Germline assignment: CDR1 SGDLS and CDR2 YYNGEE. This CDR3 is built from 14 residues. V shed 0 bases and J 7 bases; nucleotides not matched to a gene: 4. CDR3 sequence reads: CASSVDLAGNEQFF. The DNA of the CDR3 is TGTGCCAGCAGCGTAGACTTAGCGGGTAATGAGCAGTTCTTC.

This clonotype was seen only a few times. As DNA, the CDR3 is TGTGCCAGCATGTCTTGTCCGCGGTTCTTC. It yields the protein CASMSCPRFF. V gene TRBV27 combines with J gene TRBJ2-1; no clear D gene. V gave up 7 bases and J gave up 15 bases, with 13 bases separating them. This CDR3 is 10 amino acids long. The germline V gene has CDR1 MNHEY and CDR2 SMNVEV (reference sequence).

Note on this clonotype: A much larger clone differs by one base, so this may be a read error. The chain combines TRBV7-3 with TRBJ2-2, with D uncertain. The V end lost 1 base, the J end lost 3 bases, and 9 bases lay between the germline ends. Germline V gene data show CDR1 as SGHTA and CDR2 as FQGTGA. CDR3 length: 15 residues. Here the CDR3 DNA reads TGTGCCAGCAGCTTAAGTCCCCCGCACACCGGGGAGCTGTTTTTT. This encodes CASSLSPPHTGELFF.

About this clonotype itself: Relative to the germline gene, one junction end is altered; a read error may explain this. The genes are TRBV5-1 and TRBJ2-1; D gene unclear. This CDR3 has 14 residues. Per germline, CDR1 SGHRS and CDR2 YFSETQ. The CDR3 sequence is CASSLERAYNGQFF. CDR3 nucleotides: TGCGCCAGCAGCTTGGAACGGGCGTACAATGGGCAGTTCTTC.

The rearrangement links TRBV6-5 to TRBJ2-1; D is unresolved. The CDR3 runs 11 residues. CDR1 and CDR2 (germline): MNHEY, SVGAGI. Trimming shortened V by 5 bases and J by 7 bases, and 6 bases separated the two germline ends. CDR3 amino acids: CASSEMNEQFF. In DNA, the CDR3 is TGTGCCAGCAGTGAGATGAATGAGCAGTTCTTC.